Reported below is one TCR beta chain. What it binds is unknown. Assay: immunoSEQ multiplex PCR; the TCRdb copy retains only in-frame clones and omits some. The table lists about 180,000 clones, 90% to 95% of them singletons. This sample is drawn from a study of T cell responses to AZD1222 COVID-19 vaccine. Study results and limitations: Reportedly, nearly half of unique spike TCRs recognized epitopes outside B.1.351/B.1.1.7 mutations. Clonal diversity was possibly underestimated; the donors were predominantly white British and more often female. Seropositivity was recorded at baseline in only 6 or 7 AZD1222 recipients.

Losses at the gene ends were 3 bases for V and 2 bases for J; bases not matched to a gene: 3. The CDR3 is 15 residues long. Looked up from germline, CDR1 is SGHTA and CDR2 is FQGNSA. The chain joins TRBV7-2 to TRBJ1-2; 10 nucleotides agree with TRBD1. The origin of this receptor is an adult who received the AZD1222 COVID-19 vaccine. The material sequenced was peripheral blood, taken 28 days after the second AZD1222 dose. DNA for the CDR3: TGTGCCAGCAGCTTGGGGACAGGGGTGAACTATGGCTACACCTTC. Amino acid sequence: CASSLGTGVNYGYTF.